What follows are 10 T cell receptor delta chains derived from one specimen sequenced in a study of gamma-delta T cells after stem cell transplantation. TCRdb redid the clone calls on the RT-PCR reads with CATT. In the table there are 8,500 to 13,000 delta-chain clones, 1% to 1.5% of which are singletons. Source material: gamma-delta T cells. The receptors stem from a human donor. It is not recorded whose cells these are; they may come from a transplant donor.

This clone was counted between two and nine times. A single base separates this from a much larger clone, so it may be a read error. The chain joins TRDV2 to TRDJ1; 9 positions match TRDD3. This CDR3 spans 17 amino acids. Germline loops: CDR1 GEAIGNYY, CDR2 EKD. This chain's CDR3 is CAREPLGDPLYTDKLIF. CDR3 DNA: TGTGCCCGTGAACCCCTGGGGGATCCCCTTTACACCGATAAACTCATCTTT.

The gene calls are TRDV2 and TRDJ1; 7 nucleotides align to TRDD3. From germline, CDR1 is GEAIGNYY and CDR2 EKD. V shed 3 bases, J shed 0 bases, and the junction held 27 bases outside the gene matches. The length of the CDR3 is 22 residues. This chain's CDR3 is CACDSIALPRATGDLNTDKLIF. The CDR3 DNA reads TGTGCCTGTGACTCCATTGCATTGCCGCGGGCTACTGGGGATCTCAACACCGATAAACTCATCTTT.

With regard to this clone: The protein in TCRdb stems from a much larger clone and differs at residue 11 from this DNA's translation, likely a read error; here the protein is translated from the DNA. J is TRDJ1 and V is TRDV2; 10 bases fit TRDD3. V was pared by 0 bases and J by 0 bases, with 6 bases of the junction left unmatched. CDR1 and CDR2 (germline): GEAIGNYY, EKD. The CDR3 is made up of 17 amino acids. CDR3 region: CACDTVGGIRHTDKLIF. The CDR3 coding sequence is TGTGCCTGTGACACCGTAGGGGGGATACGACACACCGATAAACTCATCTTT.

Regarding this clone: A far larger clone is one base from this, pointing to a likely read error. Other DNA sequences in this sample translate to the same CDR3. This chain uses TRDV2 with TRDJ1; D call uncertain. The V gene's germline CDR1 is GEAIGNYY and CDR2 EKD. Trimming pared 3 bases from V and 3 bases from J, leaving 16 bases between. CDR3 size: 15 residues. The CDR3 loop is CACDGVGRGADKLIF. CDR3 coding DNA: TGTGCCTGTGACGGGGTAGGGCGAGGCGCCGATAAACTCATCTTT.

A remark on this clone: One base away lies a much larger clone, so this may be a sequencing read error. The CDR3 loop is CACDSIPLAGGYTDKLIF. The CDR3 DNA sequence: TGTGCCTGTGACTCCATACCCCTCGCTGGGGGATACACCGATAAACTCATCTTT. The chain couples TRDV2 to TRDJ1, with 9 bases lining up with TRDD3. Unmatched junction bases numbered 13, after V lost 3 bases and J lost 0 bases. Germline V gene lookup returns CDR1 GEAIGNYY and CDR2 EKD. This CDR3 is 18 amino acids long.

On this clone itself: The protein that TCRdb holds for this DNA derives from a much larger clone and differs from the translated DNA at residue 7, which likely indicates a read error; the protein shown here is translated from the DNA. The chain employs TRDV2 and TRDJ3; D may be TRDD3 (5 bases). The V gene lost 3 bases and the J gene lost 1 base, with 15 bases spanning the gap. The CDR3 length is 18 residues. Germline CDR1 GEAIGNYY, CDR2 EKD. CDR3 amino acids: CACDSGGTLSWDTRQMFF. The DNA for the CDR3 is TGTGCCTGTGACTCGGGGGGTACACTGTCCTGGGACACCCGACAGATGTTTTTC.

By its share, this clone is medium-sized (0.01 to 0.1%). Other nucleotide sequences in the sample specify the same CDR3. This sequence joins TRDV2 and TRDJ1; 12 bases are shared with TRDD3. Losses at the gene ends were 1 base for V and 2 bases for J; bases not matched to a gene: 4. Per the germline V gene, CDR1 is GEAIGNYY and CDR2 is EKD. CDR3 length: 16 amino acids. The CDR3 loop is CACDTLGDTGTDKLIF. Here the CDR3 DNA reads TGTGCCTGTGACACACTGGGGGATACTGGGACCGATAAACTCATCTTT.

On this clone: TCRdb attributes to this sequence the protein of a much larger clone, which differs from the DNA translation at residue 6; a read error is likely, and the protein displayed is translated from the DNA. This CDR3 is CACDTPGDTGHTDKLIF. CDR3 nucleotide sequence: TGTGCCTGTGACACGCCGGGGGATACGGGGCACACCGATAAACTCATCTTT. This chain uses TRDV2 with TRDJ1, with 10 bases identical to TRDD3. Germline CDR1 reads GEAIGNYY; CDR2 reads EKD. V shed 1 base and J 0 bases; nucleotides not matched to a gene: 7. CDR3 size: 17 residues.

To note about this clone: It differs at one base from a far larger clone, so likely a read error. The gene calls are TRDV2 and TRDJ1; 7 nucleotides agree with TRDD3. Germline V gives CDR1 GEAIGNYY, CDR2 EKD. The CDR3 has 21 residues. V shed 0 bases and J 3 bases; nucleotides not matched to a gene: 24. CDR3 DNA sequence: TGTGCCTGTGACACCGTCGCTTCAGTACTGGGGACAGTCATAGCAGCCGATAAACTCATCTTT. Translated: CACDTVASVLGTVIAADKLIF.

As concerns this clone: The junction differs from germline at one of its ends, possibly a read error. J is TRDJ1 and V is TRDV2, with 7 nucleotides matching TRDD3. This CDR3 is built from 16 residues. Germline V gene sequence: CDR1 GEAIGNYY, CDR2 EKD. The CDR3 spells CACYTVGDRRTDKLIF. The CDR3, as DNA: TGTGCCTGTTACACCGTTGGGGATAGGAGGACCGATAAACTCATCTTT.